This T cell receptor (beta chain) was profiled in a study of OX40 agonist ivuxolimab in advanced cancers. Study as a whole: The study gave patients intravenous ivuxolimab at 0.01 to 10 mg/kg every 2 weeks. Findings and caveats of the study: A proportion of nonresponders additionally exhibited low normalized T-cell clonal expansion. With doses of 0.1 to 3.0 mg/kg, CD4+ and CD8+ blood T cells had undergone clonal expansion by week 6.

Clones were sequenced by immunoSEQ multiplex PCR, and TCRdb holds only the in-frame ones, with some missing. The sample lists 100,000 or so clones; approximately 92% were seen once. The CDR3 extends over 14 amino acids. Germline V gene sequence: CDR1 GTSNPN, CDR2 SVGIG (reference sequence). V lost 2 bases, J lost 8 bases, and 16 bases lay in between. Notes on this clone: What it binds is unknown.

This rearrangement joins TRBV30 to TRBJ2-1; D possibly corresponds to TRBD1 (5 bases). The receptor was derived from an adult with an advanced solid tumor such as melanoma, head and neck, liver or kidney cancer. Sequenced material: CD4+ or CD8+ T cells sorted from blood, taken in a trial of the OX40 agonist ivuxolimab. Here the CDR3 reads CAWSPVIGAHEQFF. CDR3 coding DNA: TGTGCCTGGAGTCCCGTAATAGGGGCCCATGAGCAGTTCTTC.